The rows below give T cell receptor beta chains drawn from one sample of a study of siplizumab effects on memory and regulatory T cells. Assay used: immunoSEQ multiplex PCR; TCRdb lists only in-frame clones, some missing. In the table there are about 40,000 clones, about 90% of which are singletons. The sequenced material came from naive CD4+ T cells sorted from blood. Receptors were obtained from a human donor in good health. Both conserved end residues are trimmed from each CDR3. The size of a clone is reported for some rows only, either as once, few or many, or as a class for expanded clones.

TRBV28	TRBJ1-4	NA	ASSPIVAGNRKLF
TRBV6-4	TRBJ2-1	NA	ASSAGGSGYNEQF
TRBV27	TRBJ2-6	NA	ASTKDRVTGANVLT
TRBV7-2	TRBJ2-4	NA	ASSDPGGKNIQY
TRBV11-2	TRBJ1-1	few	ASSRGATNTEAF
TRBV10-1	TRBJ2-2	once	ASRRGIAGDSGELF
TRBV27	TRBJ2-7	NA	ASSLVGIGHEQY
TRBV6-1	TRBJ2-1	NA	ASSRQGANEQF
TRBV11-2	TRBJ2-2	NA	ASSLFPRGTGELF
TRBV19	TRBJ1-5	NA	ARPKDREINQPQH
TRBV5-1	TRBJ1-5	NA	ASSSGESNQPQH
TRBV6-1	TRBJ2-7	NA	ASSEALLKTPGGGYYEQY
TRBV9	TRBJ2-2	NA	ASSPFYSGRGTGELF
TRBV11-2	TRBJ2-7	once	ASSYGPPTGEQY
TRBV27	TRBJ2-3	NA	ASSQPGQGGRRTQY
TRBV11-2	TRBJ2-3	NA	ASSFDRGGDTQY
TRBV9	TRBJ2-3	NA	ASSKWRGRGTDTQY
TRBV2	TRBJ1-1	few	ASSPVGGTEAF
TRBV7-3	TRBJ2-7	NA	ASSRLAGDEQY
TRBV11-2	TRBJ1-1	NA	ASSLRLNTEAF
TRBV6-5	TRBJ1-5	NA	ASSEQGNQPQH
TRBV20-1	TRBJ1-2	NA	SASTGPGYT
TRBV27	TRBJ2-1	NA	ASSLLAGGGDEQF
TRBV15	TRBJ2-7	NA	ATSRDRGGPYEQY
TRBV4-1	TRBJ2-7	NA	ASRPGQGGSYEQY
TRBV27	TRBJ1-2	NA	ASSLRGYGYT
TRBV5-1	TRBJ2-2	once	ASSLGQPETGELF
TRBV18	TRBJ2-7	few	ASSPADSGEQY
TRBV5-1	TRBJ1-4	NA	ASSADRLTEKLF
TRBV27	TRBJ1-1	NA	ASSPGGGWATEAF
TRBV6-1	TRBJ2-2	NA	ASARDSVFTGELF
TRBV10-3	TRBJ2-3	NA	AISESDSSTDTQY
TRBV5-4	TRBJ2-2	once	ASSLITSGGLTGELF
TRBV21-1	TRBJ2-1	NA	ASGTRDRAYNEQF
TRBV6-4	TRBJ2-1	NA	ASSVSASYNEQF
TRBV7-9	TRBJ2-1	NA	ASRFSRTGNEQF
TRBV20-1	TRBJ1-3	NA	SASSGDTIY
TRBV29-1	TRBJ1-5	NA	SVHPGQAIYSNQPQH
TRBV5-4	TRBJ2-1	NA	ASSLALAGGQSSYNEQF
TRBV5-1	TRBJ1-4	NA	ASRWGNEKLF
TRBV4-1	TRBJ2-1	NA	ASSREPGLAAYNEQF
TRBV5-1	TRBJ1-1	NA	ASSFPPLAEAF
TRBV5-1	TRBJ2-2	NA	ASTGRSGTGELF
TRBV7-9	TRBJ1-2	NA	ASRPGAVGYGYT
TRBV4-1	TRBJ2-7	NA	ASSQTGGEQY
TRBV29-1	TRBJ2-7	NA	SVALRGLAREKVEQY
TRBV12-2	TRBJ1-5	NA	ASRFKPGQGPYSNQPQH
TRBV5-1	TRBJ1-2	NA	ASSLAEGPTVRGYT
TRBV6-5	TRBJ1-5	NA	ASSLDSNNQPQH